The TCR beta chain described here comes from a study of cytomegalovirus exposure and HLA in healthy donors. Study results and caveats: Another analysis was done later, and it associated around 16,000 TCR beta sequences with HLA alleles at 0.05 false discovery rate.

Donors likely had unrecorded immune exposures despite being nominally healthy when sampled. This clone was detected a few times. The antigen remains unidentified. V lost 2 bases to trimming and J lost 5 bases, with 12 bases between them. Germline-derived CDR1 and CDR2 are SGHTA and FQGNSA. CDR3 length: 14 amino acids. The PCR ran on 60 Vbeta and 13 Jbeta primers. The repertoire was sequenced with immunoSEQ multiplex PCR; TCRdb's copy has only in-frame clones and lacks some. The sample has 130,000 to 150,000 clones; roughly 80% are singletons. The source of this sequence is a man younger than 35 in good health and CMV-seronegative. Sequencing used PBMCs. The chain combines TRBV7-2 with TRBJ2-5, with unresolved D. The CDR3 region is CASSLLAAAETQYF. CDR3 nucleotide sequence: TGTGCCAGCAGCTTATTGGCTGCGGCGGAGACCCAGTACTTC.